The clone carrying this TCR beta chain showed up just a few times. Its cognate antigen is unknown. Treatment here: approximately 9-day PBMC culture with coronavirus spike peptide pools or control peptides (ViraFEST assay). Under the ViraFEST approach, antigen-specific T cells were expanded with peptide pools and TCRs subsequently sequenced. The sample belongs to a study of vaccination and CD4 T cells after COVID-19. Study-level background: The stimulating agents, overlapping spike peptides, came from SARS-CoV-2, HCoV-NL63, HCoV-OC43 and HCoV-229E. General study results and limits: Convalescent patients had a median around 90% of post-vaccine SARS-CoV-2-reactive clones that were detected only after vaccination, not before it.

The Oncomine TCR Beta short-read assay was applied to DNA of cultured CD4+ T cells. TCRdb itself ran the PCR reads through MiXCR, one entry per CDR3 protein. This sample yields about 23,000 distinct CDR3 sequences, of which under 65% are seen a single time; approximately 3% belongs to the top ten. The germline V gene encodes CDR1 LNHNV and CDR2 YYDKDF (reference sequence). CDR3 length: 14 residues. V shed 1 base and J shed 3 bases, with 7 bases lying between them. The sample comprised CD4+ T cells from blood, cultured in vitro. The rearrangement joins TRBV15 to TRBJ1-5; no clear D. The origin of this receptor is a human donor who had recovered from COVID-19. CDR3 in DNA: TGTGCCACCAGCAGAGCCGGGATCAATCAGCCCCAGCATTTT. It yields the protein CATSRAGINQPQHF.